A selection of T cell receptor beta chains follows, all from one sample in a study of T cell repertoires in cytomegalovirus infection. A single record per CDR3 protein comes from TCRdb applying MiXCR to the reads. In the table there are about 890,000 distinct CDR3 sequences, 31% of which are singletons. Their recognized antigens are unknown. The sequences come from cultured CD8+ T cells from PBMCs, collected from culture after CMV antigen stimulation. These receptors were taken from a human donor in good health (CMV status not recorded). Some clones in this sample may be carry-over from other donors' samples. The conserved cysteine and the conserved F or W are not part of the CDR3 here. A D gene is named only where the DNA matches it firmly.

d_gene	v_gene	j_gene	CDR3aa
NA	TRBV7-2	TRBJ1-3	ASSLDGATGNTIY
NA	TRBV18	TRBJ2-1	ASDGVRQGPYNEQF
TRBD1	TRBV6-8	TRBJ2-3	ASTPQTGGPDTQY
NA	TRBV14	TRBJ1-2	ASSQERSPRGYT
NA	TRBV6-1	TRBJ1-1	ASSELNLDMNTEAF
TRBD2	TRBV29-1	TRBJ2-2	SVESWSGGRTGELF
NA	TRBV24-1	TRBJ2-1	ATSDTGHNNEQF
NA	TRBV7-6	TRBJ1-2	ASSLYRGSGYT
NA	TRBV6-2/TRBV6-3	TRBJ1-5	ASTVDRLGRGASQPQH
NA	TRBV7-9	TRBJ1-2	ASSLEGVDGYT
NA	TRBV7-2	TRBJ1-4	ASSLVAGQGNEKLF
TRBD1	TRBV2	TRBJ2-7	ASRPLGTGSYEQY